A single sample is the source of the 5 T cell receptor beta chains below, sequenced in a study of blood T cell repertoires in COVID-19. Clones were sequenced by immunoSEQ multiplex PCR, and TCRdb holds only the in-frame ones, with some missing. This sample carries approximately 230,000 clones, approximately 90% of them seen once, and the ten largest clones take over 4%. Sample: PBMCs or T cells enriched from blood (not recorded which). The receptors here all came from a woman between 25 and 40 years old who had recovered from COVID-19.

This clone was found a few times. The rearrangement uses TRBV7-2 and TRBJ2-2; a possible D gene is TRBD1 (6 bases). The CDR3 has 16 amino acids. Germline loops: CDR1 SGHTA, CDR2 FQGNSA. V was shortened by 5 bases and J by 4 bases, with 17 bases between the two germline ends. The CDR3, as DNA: TGTGCCAGCAGCCGCACAGGGTCCGCGGGCACCGGGGAGCTGTTTTTT. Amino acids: CASSRTGSAGTGELFF.

CDR3 protein: CASSLGLDVLDTQYF. As DNA, the CDR3 is TGTGCCAGCAGCTTAGGACTAGACGTGCTAGATACGCAGTATTTT. V is TRBV11-3 and J is TRBJ2-3; a possible D gene is TRBD2 (6 bases). CDR1 is SGHNT, CDR2 YENEEA, per germline. The CDR3 totals 15 residues. V was clipped by 1 base and J by 5 bases, with 13 bases between them.

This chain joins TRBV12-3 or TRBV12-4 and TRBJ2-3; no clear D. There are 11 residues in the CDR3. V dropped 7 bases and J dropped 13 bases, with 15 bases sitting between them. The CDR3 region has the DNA TGTGCCAGCACCCGTTACGAGGTTAAGTATTTT. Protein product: CASTRYEVKYF.

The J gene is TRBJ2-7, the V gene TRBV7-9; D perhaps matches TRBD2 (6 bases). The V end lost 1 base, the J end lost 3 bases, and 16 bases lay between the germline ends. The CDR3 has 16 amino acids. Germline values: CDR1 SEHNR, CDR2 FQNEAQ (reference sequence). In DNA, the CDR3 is TGTGCCAGCAGCTTAGTATCCCGGGGGAGCAACTACGAGCAGTACTTC. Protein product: CASSLVSRGSNYEQYF.

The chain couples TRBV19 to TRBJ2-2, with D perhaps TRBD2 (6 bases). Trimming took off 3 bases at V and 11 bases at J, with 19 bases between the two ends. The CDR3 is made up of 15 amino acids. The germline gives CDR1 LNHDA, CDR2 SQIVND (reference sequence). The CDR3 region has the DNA TGTGCCAGTAGTATCCCCGGGGAAGGGAGGTTAGAGCTGTTTTTT. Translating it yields CASSIPGEGRLELFF.